This record looks at one T cell receptor beta chain sequence and its context. No antigen is known for it. No base quality values were provided; no much bigger clone lies one nucleotide off. As encoded in the germline V gene, CDR1 is SNHLY while CDR2 is FYNNEI. V is pared back by 6 bases and J by 7 bases, with 10 bases lying between the germline termini. Inclusive of the bounding cysteine and phenylalanine, the CDR3 is 12 residues long. CDR3 DNA only is kept here, 36 bases in frame from base 1. The data originate from a study of CD8 T cell repertoires and HIV-1 epitope variants (dated by TCRdb to the early 2020s). Describing the broader study: In separate culture wells, T cells were stimulated with each of twenty-five peptides that represented autologous and known Gag and Nef epitope variants. Control conditions included a CMV, EBV and flu peptide pool, the Ebola AY9 epitope as negative control, and a no-peptide well. The epitopes tested were three Gag epitope families plus Nef HW9 and YT9. Using the EasySep Human T Cell Enrichment Kit, T cells were enriched and then co-cultured with an equal number of autologous T cell-negative cells acting as antigen-presenting cells. The cultures were grown for 10 days in IMDM with gentamicin, and half of the media was changed on days 3 and 7 with IL-2, IL-7 and IL-15 added. An aliquot of 1M T cells was saved as an uncultured baseline condition, separate from the 75 to 100 T cell cultures. Running each culture condition in triplicate, except for one peptide done in duplicate, gave a total of roughly 76 T cell cultures. Broad study findings and their caveats: The Nef KF9 family was recognized by five clonotypes and the HW9 family by one, and no responses to the TAALDMSHF plasma variant were observed. Of the nine antigen-specific TCR beta clonotypes identified, roughly 6 appeared cross-reactive for autologous or known escape epitope variants. The assay could identify only TCR beta chains and pointed to proliferation in response to antigen, not to T cell function or cytokine profile.

The EasySep Human CD8+ T Cell Enrichment Kit was used on day 10 to isolate CD8+ T cells from every culture. TCR beta CDR3 regions were sequenced at survey depth on the immunoSEQ platform. The QIAamp DNA micro kit was used to extract genomic DNA from every cultured and uncultured CD8+ T cell population. Per the original workflow: Samples with under 5,000 productive reads were excluded, and this exclusion removed about 7% of the roughly 80 HIV peptide-stimulated cultures. Sequences were trimmed to CDR3 by a MANAFEST web app, and nonproductive sequences, CDR3s under 5 amino acids, and sequences not starting with C or ending with F/W were removed. To count as antigen-specific, a clonotype had to be expanded in at least 2 of 3 replicates compared with the no-peptide control at FDR 0.01, and only within one epitope family. Specific clonotypes also needed at least fivefold higher frequency than in wells stimulated with peptides from other epitope families. Imported from immuneACCESS, the table was reduced by TCRdb to in-frame sequences with V and J called. These copies leave out some clones; in studies compared against another copy, an unresolved V gene accounts for under half, and the cause of the remainder is not known. That table is the source of V, J and clone size, and D and trimming were worked out from the DNA. The sample table holds thousands of clones, of which roughly two thirds were seen once. About 40% of the sample is in the top ten clones.

The clonotype originates from a male donor with HIV. The chain joins TRBV2 to TRBJ2-1; no D segment can be confidently identified. The sample was cultured CD8+ T cells derived from PBMCs. Here the CDR3 is given as CASRRDQNEQFF. The nucleotide sequence reads as follows: TGTGCCAGCAGACGTGATCAGAATGAGCAGTTCTTC.